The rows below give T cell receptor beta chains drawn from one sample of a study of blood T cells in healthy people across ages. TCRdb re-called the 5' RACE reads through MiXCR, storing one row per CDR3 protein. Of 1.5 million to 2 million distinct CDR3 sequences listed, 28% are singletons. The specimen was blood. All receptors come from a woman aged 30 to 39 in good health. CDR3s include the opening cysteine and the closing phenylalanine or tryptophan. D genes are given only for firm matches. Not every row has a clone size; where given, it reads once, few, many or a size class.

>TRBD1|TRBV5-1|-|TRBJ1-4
CASSMTRGLNEKLFF
TGCGCCAGCAGCATGACCAGGGGGCTAAATGAAAAACTGTTTTTT
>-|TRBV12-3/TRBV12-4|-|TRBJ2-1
CASSPPWWKSSYNEQFF
TGTGCCAGCTCTCCTCCCTGGTGGAAGAGCTCCTACAATGAGCAGTTCTTC
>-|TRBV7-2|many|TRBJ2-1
CASSSAAGNEQFF
TGTGCCAGCAGCTCCGCCGCCGGCAATGAGCAGTTCTTC
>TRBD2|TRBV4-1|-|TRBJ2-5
CASSQDLDAGGGKTQYF
TGCGCCAGCAGCCAAGATCTTGATGCGGGGGGGGGAAAGACCCAGTACTTC
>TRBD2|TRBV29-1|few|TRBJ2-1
CSVNSRTSLANEQFF
TGCAGCGTGAATTCCCGGACTAGCCTTGCAAATGAGCAGTTCTTC
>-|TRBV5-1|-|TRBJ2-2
CASSLAAGYNTGELFF
TGCGCCAGCAGCTTGGCTGCGGGGTACAACACCGGGGAGCTGTTTTTT
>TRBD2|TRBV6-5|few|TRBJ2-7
CASTGTRDTYEQYF
TGTGCCAGTACCGGGACTAGGGACACCTACGAGCAGTACTTC
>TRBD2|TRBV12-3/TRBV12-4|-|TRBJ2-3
CASVAPGLLTDTQYF
TGTGCCAGCGTTGCCCCGGGACTACTCACAGATACGCAGTATTTT
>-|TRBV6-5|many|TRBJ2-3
CASSGFTDTQYF
TGTGCCAGCAGCGGGTTCACAGATACGCAGTATTTT
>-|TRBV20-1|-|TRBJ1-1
CSAIDLGDMNTEAFF
TGCAGTGCCATCGACCTGGGGGACATGAACACTGAAGCTTTCTTT
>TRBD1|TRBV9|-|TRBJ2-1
CASSVGALSTGNNEQFF
TGTGCCAGCAGCGTAGGGGCCCTTTCGACAGGGAATAATGAGCAGTTCTTC
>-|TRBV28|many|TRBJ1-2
CASSLTSTYGYTF
TGTGCCAGCAGTTTAACTAGCACTTATGGCTACACCTTC
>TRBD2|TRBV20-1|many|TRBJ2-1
CSASTSGSYNEQFF
TGCAGTGCTTCGACTAGCGGCTCCTACAATGAGCAGTTCTTC
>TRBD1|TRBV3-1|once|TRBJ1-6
CASSFDRASPLHF
TGTGCCAGCAGCTTCGACAGGGCTTCACCCCTCCACTTT
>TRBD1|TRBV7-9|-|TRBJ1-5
CASSSHQTGNQPQHF
TGTGCCAGCAGCTCCCATCAGACAGGGAATCAGCCCCAGCATTTT
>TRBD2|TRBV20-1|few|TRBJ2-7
CSARSGTSRPQQYF
TGCAGTGCCCGGAGCGGGACTAGCAGACCGCAGCAGTACTTC
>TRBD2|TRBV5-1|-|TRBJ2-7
CASTASGGSSYEQYF
TGCGCCAGCACCGCTAGCGGGGGAAGCTCCTACGAGCAGTACTTC
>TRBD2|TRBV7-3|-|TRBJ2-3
CASDSRAGTDTQYF
TGTGCCAGCGACTCCCGAGCGGGGACAGATACGCAGTATTTT
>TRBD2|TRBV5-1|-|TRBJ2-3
CASSAGGQVPVDTQYF
TGCGCCAGCAGCGCGGGGGGCCAGGTTCCAGTCGATACGCAGTATTTT
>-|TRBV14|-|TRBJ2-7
CASSQVLWGEQYF
TGTGCCAGCAGCCAAGTCTTGTGGGGGGAGCAGTACTTC
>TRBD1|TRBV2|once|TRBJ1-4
CAGSDERGRGEKLFF
TGTGCCGGCAGTGATGAGAGGGGGCGAGGTGAAAAACTGTTTTTT
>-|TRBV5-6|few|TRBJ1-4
CASSLRREKLFF
TGTGCCAGCAGCTTAAGGAGGGAAAAACTGTTTTTT
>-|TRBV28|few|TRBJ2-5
CASSLGAQAGETQYF
TGTGCCAGCAGTTTAGGAGCCCAGGCGGGGGAGACCCAGTACTTC
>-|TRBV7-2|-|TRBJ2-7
CASTSGRSSYEQYF
TGTGCCAGCACCTCAGGCCGAAGCTCCTACGAGCAGTACTTC
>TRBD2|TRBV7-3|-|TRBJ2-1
CASSSSGTTPRHEQFF
TGTGCCAGCAGCTCCTCCGGGACTACCCCTAGACATGAGCAGTTCTTC
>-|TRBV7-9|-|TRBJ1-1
CASSSGWGENTEAFF
TGTGCCAGCAGCTCAGGGTGGGGAGAAAACACTGAAGCTTTCTTT
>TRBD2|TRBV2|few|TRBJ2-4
CASAWLAVNEQYF
TGTGCCAGCGCATGGCTAGCGGTCAATGAGCAGTACTTC
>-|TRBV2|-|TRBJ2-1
CASTYQGNEQFF
TGTGCCAGCACCTACCAAGGGAATGAGCAGTTCTTC
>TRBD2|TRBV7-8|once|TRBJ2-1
CASSLAPRTREQFF
TGTGCCAGCAGCTTAGCGCCGAGGACTAGGGAGCAGTTCTTC